This is a list of T cell receptor beta chains from one sample in a study of Ad26.COV2.S vaccination and SARS-CoV-2 variants. The method was immunoSEQ multiplex PCR; TCRdb's version includes in-frame clones alone and lacks a portion of them. The sample records some 640,000 clones, around 90% being singletons. This specimen consisted of peripheral blood, obtained in a trial of Ad26.COV2.S vaccine versus placebo. The receptors shown here come from a person between 18 and 65 years old who received the Ad26.COV2.S COVID-19 vaccine or a placebo. Both conserved end residues are part of each CDR3. A D gene is named only where the DNA matches it firmly. A row's size may be missing; if present it is once, few, many or a size class.

d_gene: NA
v_gene: TRBV30
abundance: NA
j_gene: TRBJ1-4
CDR3nt: TGTGCCTGGAGCCGCGACCTTGGGGAAAAACTGTTTTTT
CDR3aa: CAWSRDLGEKLFF

d_gene: NA
v_gene: TRBV2
abundance: NA
j_gene: TRBJ2-7
CDR3nt: TGTGCCAGCAGCGACGGGGGGCGAAGCTCCTACGAGCAGTACTTC
CDR3aa: CASSDGGRSSYEQYF

d_gene: NA
v_gene: TRBV5-5
abundance: NA
j_gene: TRBJ2-5
CDR3nt: TGTGCCAGCAGCCGGGACGGAAAAGAGACCCAGTACTTC
CDR3aa: CASSRDGKETQYF

d_gene: NA
v_gene: TRBV18
abundance: few
j_gene: TRBJ1-5
CDR3nt: TGTGCCAGCTCACCACCACCGGGAGCCGTCTTCAGCAATCAGCCCCAGCATTTT
CDR3aa: CASSPPPGAVFSNQPQHF

d_gene: TRBD2
v_gene: TRBV9
abundance: NA
j_gene: TRBJ2-2
CDR3nt: TGTGCCAGCAGCCCGGGAGGCAGGACGAACACCGGGGAGCTGTTTTTT
CDR3aa: CASSPGGRTNTGELFF

d_gene: NA
v_gene: TRBV5-1
abundance: NA
j_gene: TRBJ1-2
CDR3nt: TGCGCCAGCAGCCCCCAGGGATTGGACTATGGCTACACCTTC
CDR3aa: CASSPQGLDYGYTF

d_gene: TRBD1
v_gene: TRBV5-1
abundance: once
j_gene: TRBJ1-3
CDR3nt: TGCGCCAGCAGCGCAGGGACAGATGACACCATATATTTT
CDR3aa: CASSAGTDDTIYF

d_gene: NA
v_gene: TRBV27
abundance: NA
j_gene: TRBJ2-3
CDR3nt: TGTGCCAGCAGTTTATCAAATCCCTCGACAGCGACCCTCACAGATACGCAGTATTTT
CDR3aa: CASSLSNPSTATLTDTQYF

d_gene: NA
v_gene: TRBV4-2
abundance: NA
j_gene: TRBJ2-2
CDR3nt: TGTGCCAGCAGCCAAGGTCCTGCGGACACCGGGGAGCTGTTTTTT
CDR3aa: CASSQGPADTGELFF

d_gene: TRBD1
v_gene: TRBV2
abundance: NA
j_gene: TRBJ1-2
CDR3nt: TGTGCCAGCAGTGAGGAGACAGGGGGCCTTGGCTACACCTTC
CDR3aa: CASSEETGGLGYTF